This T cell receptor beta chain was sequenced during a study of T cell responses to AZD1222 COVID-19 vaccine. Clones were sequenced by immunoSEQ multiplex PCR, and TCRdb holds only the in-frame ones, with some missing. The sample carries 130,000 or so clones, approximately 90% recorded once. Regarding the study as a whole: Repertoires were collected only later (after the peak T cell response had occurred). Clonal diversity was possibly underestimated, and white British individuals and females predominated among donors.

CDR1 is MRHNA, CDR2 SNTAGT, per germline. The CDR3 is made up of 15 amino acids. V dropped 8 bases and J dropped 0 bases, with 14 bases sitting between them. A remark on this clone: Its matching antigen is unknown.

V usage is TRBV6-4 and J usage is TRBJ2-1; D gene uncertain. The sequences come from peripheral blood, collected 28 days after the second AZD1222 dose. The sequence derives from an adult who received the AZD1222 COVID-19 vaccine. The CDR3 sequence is CASSPRLYSYNEQFF. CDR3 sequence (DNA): TGTGCCAGCTCCCCTCGACTCTACTCCTACAATGAGCAGTTCTTC.